This entry is about one T cell receptor beta chain. Profiling relied on immunoSEQ multiplex PCR, and the TCRdb table lists in-frame clones only, not all of them. The sample has approximately 64,000 clones; approximately 86% are singletons. This entry comes from a study of technical replicates of blood from several donors. The CDR3 extends over 13 amino acids. CDR1 is SGHKS and CDR2 is YYEKEE in the germline V gene (reference sequence). V lost 2 bases, J lost 6 bases, and 3 bases stayed unmatched. Sequencing was carried out using PBMCs. The source of this sequence is a human donor in good health. Some clones in this sample may be carry-over from other donors' samples. This chain connects TRBV5-5 to TRBJ2-7; 9 bases are a match to TRBD2. CDR3 DNA: TGTGCCAGCAGCTTTGGGACTAGCTCCGAGCAGTACTTC. Translating it yields CASSFGTSSEQYF.